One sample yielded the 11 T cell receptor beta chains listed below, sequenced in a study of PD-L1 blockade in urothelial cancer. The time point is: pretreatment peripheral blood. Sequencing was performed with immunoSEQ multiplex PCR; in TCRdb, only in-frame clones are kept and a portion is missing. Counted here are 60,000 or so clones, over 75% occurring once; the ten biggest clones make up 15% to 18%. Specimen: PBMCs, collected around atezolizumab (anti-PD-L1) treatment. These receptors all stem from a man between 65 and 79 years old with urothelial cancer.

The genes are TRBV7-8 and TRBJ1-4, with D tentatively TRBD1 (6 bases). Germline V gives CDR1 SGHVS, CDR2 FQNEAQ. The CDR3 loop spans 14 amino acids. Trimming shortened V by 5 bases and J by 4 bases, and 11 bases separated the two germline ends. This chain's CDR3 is CASSPDSLNEKLFF. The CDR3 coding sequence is TGTGCCAGCAGCCCGGACAGCCTTAATGAAAAACTGTTTTTT. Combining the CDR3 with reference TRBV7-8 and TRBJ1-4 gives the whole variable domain GAGVSQSPRYKVAKRGQDVALRCDPISGHVSLFWYQQALGQGPEFLTYFQNEAQLDKSGLPSDRFFAERPEGSVSTLKIQRTQQEDSAVYLCASSPDSLNEKLFFGSGTQLSVL.

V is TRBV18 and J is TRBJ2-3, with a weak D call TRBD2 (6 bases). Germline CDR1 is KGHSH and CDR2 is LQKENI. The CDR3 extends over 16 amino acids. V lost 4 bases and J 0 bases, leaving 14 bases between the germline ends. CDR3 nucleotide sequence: TGTGCCAGCTCACTCGGGAGTGGGCTAAGCACAGATACGCAGTATTTT. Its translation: CASSLGSGLSTDTQYF.

The CDR3 nucleotides are TGTGCCATCAGTGGGGGACAGCCGACGACCACAGATACGCAGTATTTT. Its protein product is CAISGGQPTTTDTQYF. J is TRBJ2-3 and V is TRBV10-3, with 7 positions matching TRBD1. The V gene's germline CDR1 is ENHRY and CDR2 SYGVKD. The ends lost 4 bases at V and 2 bases at J; junction bases unmatched: 9. The CDR3 runs to 16 residues.

CDR3 in amino acids: CASSPGRGPRETQYF. The CDR3 coding sequence is TGTGCCAGCAGTCCCGGAAGGGGGCCGAGAGAGACCCAGTACTTC. The chain combines TRBV25-1 with TRBJ2-5; TRBD1 aligns across 7 bases. V was clipped by 5 bases and J by 4 bases; unmatched bases: 10. This CDR3 contains 15 residues. From germline, CDR1 is MGHDK and CDR2 SYGVNS.

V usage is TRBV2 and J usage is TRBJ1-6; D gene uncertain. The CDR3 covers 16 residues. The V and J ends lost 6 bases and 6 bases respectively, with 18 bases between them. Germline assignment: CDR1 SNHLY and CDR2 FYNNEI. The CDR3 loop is CASSQDTNDLNSPLHF. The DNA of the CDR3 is TGTGCCAGCAGCCAAGACACAAACGACCTTAATTCACCCCTCCACTTT.

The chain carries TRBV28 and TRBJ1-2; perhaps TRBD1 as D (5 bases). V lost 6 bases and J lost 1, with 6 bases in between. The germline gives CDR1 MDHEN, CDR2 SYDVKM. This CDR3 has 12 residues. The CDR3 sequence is CASRQGNYGYTF. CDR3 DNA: TGTGCCAGCAGGCAGGGTAACTATGGCTACACCTTC.

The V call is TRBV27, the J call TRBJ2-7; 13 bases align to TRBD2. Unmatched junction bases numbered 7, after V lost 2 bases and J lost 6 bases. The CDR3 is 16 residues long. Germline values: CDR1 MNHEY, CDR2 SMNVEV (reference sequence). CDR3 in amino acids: CASSLRIGLAGAEQYF. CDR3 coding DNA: TGTGCCAGCAGTTTACGGATAGGACTAGCGGGAGCCGAGCAGTACTTC.

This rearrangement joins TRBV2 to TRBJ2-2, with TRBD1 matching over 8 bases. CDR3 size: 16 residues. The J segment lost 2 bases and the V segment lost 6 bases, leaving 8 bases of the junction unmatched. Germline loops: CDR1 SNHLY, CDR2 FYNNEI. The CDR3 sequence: CASREGTGVNTGELFF. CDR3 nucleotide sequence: TGTGCCAGCAGGGAGGGGACAGGTGTAAACACCGGGGAGCTGTTTTTT. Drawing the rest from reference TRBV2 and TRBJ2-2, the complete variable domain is EPEVTQTPSHQVTQMGQEVILRCVPISNHLYFYWYRQILGQKVEFLVSFYNNEISEKSEIFDDQFSVERPDGSNFTLKIRSTKLEDSAMYFCASREGTGVNTGELFFGEGSRLTVL.

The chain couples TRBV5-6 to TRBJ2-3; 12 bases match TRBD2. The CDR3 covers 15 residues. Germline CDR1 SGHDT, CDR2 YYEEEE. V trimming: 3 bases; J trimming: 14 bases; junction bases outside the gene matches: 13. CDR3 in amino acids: CASSSSGREIRYAYF. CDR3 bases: TGTGCCAGCAGCTCTAGCGGGAGGGAGATAAGATACGCGTATTTT.

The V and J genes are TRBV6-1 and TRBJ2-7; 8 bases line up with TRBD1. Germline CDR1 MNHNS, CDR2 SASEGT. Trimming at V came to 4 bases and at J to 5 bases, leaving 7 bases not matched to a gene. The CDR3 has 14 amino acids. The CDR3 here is CASSGGQGLNEQYF. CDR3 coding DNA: TGTGCCAGCAGTGGAGGACAGGGTCTCAACGAGCAGTACTTC.

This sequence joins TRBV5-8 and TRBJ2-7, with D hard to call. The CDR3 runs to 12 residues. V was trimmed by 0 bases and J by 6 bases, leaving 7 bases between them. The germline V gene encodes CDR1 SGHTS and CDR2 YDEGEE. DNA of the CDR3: TGTGCCAGCAGCTTGGCCGGCGGCGAGCAGTACTTC. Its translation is CASSLAGGEQYF. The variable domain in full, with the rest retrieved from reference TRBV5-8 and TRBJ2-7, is EAGVTQSPTHLIKTRGQQATLRCSPISGHTSVYWYQQALGLGLQFLLWYDEGEERNRGNFPPRFSGRQFPNYSSELNVNALELEDSALYLCASSLAGGEQYFGPGTRLTVT.